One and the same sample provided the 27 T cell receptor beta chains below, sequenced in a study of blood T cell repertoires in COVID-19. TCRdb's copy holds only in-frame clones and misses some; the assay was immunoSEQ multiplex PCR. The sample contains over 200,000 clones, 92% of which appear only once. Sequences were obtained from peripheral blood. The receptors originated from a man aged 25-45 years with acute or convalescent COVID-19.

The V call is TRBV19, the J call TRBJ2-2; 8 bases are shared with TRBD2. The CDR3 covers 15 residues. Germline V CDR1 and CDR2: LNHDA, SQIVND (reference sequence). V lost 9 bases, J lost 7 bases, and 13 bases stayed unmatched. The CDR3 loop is CASFPRTSRNGELFF. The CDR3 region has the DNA TGTGCCAGCTTCCCCCGGACTAGCCGGAACGGGGAGCTGTTTTTT.

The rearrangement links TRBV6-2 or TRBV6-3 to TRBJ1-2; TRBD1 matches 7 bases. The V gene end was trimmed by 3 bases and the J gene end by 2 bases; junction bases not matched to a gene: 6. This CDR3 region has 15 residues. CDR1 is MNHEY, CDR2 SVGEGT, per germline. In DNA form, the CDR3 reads TGTGCCAGCAGTTATCGGACAGGAAGGAACTATGGCTACACCTTC. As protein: CASSYRTGRNYGYTF.

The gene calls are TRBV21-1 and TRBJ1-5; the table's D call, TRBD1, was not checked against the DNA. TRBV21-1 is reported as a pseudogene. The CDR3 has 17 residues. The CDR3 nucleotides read TGTGCCAGCAGCAAAGGGGGACAGGGGGTATTCAATCAGCCCCAGCATTTT. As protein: CASSKGGQGVFNQPQHF.

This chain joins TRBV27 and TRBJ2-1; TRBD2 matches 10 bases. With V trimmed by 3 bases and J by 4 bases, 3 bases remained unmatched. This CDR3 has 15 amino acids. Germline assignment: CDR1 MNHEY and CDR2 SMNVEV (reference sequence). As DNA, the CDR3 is TGTGCCAGCAGTTTTGCAGCGGGAGGGTACAATGAGCAGTTCTTC. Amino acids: CASSFAAGGYNEQFF.

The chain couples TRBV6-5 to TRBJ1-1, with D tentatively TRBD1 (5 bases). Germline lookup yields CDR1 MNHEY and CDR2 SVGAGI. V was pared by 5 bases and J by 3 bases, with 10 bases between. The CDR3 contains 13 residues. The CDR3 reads CASSNLRDTEAFF. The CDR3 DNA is TGTGCCAGCAGTAACCTCAGGGACACTGAAGCTTTCTTT.

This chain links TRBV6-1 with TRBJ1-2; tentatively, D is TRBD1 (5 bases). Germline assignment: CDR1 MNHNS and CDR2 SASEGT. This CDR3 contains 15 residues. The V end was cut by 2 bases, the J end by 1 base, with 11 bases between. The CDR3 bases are TGTGCCAGCAGTGAAAGAAGGGGTAGTAACTATGGCTACACCTTC. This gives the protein CASSERRGSNYGYTF.

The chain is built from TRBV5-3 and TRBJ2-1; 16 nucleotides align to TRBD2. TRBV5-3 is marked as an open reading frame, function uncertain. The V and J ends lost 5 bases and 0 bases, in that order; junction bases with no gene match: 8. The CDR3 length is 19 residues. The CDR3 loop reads CARSFGTSGRDCSYNEQFF. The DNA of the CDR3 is TGTGCCAGAAGTTTCGGGACTAGCGGGAGGGATTGCTCCTACAATGAGCAGTTCTTC.

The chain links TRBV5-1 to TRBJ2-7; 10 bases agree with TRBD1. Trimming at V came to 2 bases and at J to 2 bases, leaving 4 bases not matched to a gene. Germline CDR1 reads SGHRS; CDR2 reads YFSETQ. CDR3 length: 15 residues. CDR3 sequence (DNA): TGCGCCAGCAGCTTATCCGGGACAGGGGCCTACGAGCAGTACTTC. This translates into CASSLSGTGAYEQYF.

The CDR3 region is CASSRQGFGYTF. The CDR3 DNA reads TGTGCCAGCAGTCGCCAGGGCTTTGGCTACACCTTC. The chain carries TRBV27 and TRBJ1-2; D might be TRBD1 (5 bases). V lost 5 bases, J lost 7 bases, and 11 bases lay in between. Germline V gene data show CDR1 as MNHEY and CDR2 as SMNVEV (reference sequence). CDR3 size: 12 residues.

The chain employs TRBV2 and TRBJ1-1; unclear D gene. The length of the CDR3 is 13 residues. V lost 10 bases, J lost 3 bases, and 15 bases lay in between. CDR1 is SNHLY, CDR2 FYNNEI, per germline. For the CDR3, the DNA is TGTGCCATAACTATAGTCCTTTACACTGAAGCTTTCTTT. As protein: CAITIVLYTEAFF.

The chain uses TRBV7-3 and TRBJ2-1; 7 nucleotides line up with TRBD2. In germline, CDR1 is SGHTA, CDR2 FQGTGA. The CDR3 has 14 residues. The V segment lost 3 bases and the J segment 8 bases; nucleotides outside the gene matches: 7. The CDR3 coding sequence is TGTGCCAGCAGCTTTTCCTCAGGGAGGGATGAGCAGTTCTTC. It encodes CASSFSSGRDEQFF.

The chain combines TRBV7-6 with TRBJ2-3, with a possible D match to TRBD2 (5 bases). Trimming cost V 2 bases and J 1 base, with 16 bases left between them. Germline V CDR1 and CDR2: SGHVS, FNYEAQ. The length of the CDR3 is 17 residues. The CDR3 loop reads CASSLLLAGPGTDTQYF. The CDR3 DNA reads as TGTGCCAGCAGCTTACTTCTTGCGGGTCCGGGCACAGATACGCAGTATTTT.

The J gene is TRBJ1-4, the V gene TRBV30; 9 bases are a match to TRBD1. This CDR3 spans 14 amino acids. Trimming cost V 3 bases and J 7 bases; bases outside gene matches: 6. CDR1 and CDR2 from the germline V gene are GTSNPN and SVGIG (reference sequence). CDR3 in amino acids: CAWRGRDRAEKLFF. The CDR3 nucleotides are TGTGCCTGGAGGGGCCGGGACAGGGCTGAAAAACTGTTTTTT.

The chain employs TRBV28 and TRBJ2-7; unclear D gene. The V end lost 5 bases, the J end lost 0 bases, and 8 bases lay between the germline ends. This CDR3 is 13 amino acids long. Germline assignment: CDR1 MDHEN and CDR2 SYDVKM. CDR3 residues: CASSAGSSYEQYF. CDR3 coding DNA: TGTGCCAGCAGTGCAGGCAGCTCCTACGAGCAGTACTTC.

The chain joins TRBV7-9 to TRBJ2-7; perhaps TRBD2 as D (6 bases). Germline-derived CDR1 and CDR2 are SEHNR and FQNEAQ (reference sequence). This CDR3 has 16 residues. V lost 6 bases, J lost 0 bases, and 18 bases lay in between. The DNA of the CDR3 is TGTGCCAGCAGTGATTCCACCTCGGGAGACTCCTACGAGCAGTACTTC. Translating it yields CASSDSTSGDSYEQYF. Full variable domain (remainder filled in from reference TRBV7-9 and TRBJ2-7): DTGVSQNPRHKITKRGQNVTFRCDPISEHNRLYWYRQTLGQGPEFLTYFQNEAQLEKSRLLSDRFSAERPKGSFSTLEIQRTEQGDSAMYLCASSDSTSGDSYEQYFGPGTRLTVT.

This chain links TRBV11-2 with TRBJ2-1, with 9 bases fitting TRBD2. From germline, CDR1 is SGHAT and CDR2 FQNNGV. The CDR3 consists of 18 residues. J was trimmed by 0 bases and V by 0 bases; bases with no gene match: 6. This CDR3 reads CASSLDQTSGISYNEQFF. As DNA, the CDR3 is TGTGCCAGCAGCTTAGATCAGACTAGCGGAATCTCCTACAATGAGCAGTTCTTC. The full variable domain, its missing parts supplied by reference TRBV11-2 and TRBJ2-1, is EAGVAQSPRYKIIEKRQSVAFWCNPISGHATLYWYQQILGQGPKLLIQFQNNGVVDDSQLPKDRFSAERLKGVDSTLKIQPAKLEDSAVYLCASSLDQTSGISYNEQFFGPGTRLTVL.

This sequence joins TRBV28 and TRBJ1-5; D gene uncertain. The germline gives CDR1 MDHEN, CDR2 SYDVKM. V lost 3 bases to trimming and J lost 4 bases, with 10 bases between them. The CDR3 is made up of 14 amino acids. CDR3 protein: CASSLRAGNQPQHF. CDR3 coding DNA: TGTGCCAGCAGTTTGCGGGCGGGGAATCAGCCCCAGCATTTT.

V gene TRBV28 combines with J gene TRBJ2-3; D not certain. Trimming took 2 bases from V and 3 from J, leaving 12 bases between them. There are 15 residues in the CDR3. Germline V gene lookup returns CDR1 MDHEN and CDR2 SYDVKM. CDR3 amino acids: CASSLRLAGTDTQYF. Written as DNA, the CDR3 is TGTGCCAGCAGTTTACGCCTCGCCGGGACAGATACGCAGTATTTT.

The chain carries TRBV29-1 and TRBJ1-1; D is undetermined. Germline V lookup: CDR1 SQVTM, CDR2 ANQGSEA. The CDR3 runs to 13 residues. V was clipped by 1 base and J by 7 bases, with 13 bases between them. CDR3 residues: CSVEVSTADEAFF. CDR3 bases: TGCAGCGTTGAAGTTAGTACAGCCGATGAAGCTTTCTTT.

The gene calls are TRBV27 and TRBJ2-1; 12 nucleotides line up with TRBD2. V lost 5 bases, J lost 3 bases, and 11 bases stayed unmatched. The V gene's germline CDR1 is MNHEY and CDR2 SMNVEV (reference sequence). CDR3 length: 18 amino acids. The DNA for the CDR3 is TGTGCCAGCAGTGGACAGTTGGGGACTAGCGGGCTCTACAATGAGCAGTTCTTC. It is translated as CASSGQLGTSGLYNEQFF.

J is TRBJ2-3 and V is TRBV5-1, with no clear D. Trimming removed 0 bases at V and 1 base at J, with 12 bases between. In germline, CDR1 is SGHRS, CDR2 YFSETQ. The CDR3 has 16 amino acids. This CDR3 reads CASSLGDGAGTDTQYF. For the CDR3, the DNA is TGCGCCAGCAGCTTGGGTGATGGAGCTGGCACAGATACGCAGTATTTT.

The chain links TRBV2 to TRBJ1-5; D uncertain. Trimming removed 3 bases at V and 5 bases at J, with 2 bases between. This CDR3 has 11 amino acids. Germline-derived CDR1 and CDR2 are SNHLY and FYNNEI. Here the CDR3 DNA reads TGTGCCAGCAGTGACGATCAGCCCCAGCATTTT. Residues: CASSDDQPQHF. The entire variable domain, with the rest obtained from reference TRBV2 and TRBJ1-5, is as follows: EPEVTQTPSHQVTQMGQEVILRCVPISNHLYFYWYRQILGQKVEFLVSFYNNEISEKSEIFDDQFSVERPDGSNFTLKIRSTKLEDSAMYFCASSDDQPQHFGDGTRLSIL.

The CDR3 loop is CASSPGRANTEAFF. CDR3 nucleotides: TGTGCCAGCAGCCCGGGGAGGGCCAACACTGAAGCTTTCTTT. The rearrangement joins TRBV11-3 to TRBJ1-1, with D hard to call. Germline values: CDR1 SGHNT, CDR2 YENEEA. The CDR3 runs 14 residues. V gave up 5 bases and J gave up 2 bases, with 12 bases separating them.

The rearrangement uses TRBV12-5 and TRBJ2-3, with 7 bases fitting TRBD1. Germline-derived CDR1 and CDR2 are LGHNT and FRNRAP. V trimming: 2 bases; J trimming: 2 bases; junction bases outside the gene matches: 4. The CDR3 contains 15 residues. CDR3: CASGLNRGYTDTQYF. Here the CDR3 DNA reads TGTGCTAGTGGTTTGAACAGGGGATACACAGATACGCAGTATTTT.

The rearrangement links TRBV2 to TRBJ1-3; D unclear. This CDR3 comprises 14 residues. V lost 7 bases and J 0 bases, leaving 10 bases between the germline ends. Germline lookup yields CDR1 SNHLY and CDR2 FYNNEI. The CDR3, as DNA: TGTGCCAGCAAGCGGCCAAGCTCTGGAAACACCATATATTTT. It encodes CASKRPSSGNTIYF.

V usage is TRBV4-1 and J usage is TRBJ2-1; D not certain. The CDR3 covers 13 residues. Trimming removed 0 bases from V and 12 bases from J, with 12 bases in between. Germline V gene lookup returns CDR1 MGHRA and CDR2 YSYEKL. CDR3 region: CASSQEPHPWQFF. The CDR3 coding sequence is TGCGCCAGCAGCCAAGAGCCACACCCCTGGCAGTTCTTC.

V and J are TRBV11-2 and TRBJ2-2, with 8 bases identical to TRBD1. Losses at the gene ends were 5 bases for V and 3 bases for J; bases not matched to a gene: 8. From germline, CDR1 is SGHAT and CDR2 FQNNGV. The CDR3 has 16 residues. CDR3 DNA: TGTGCCAGCAGCCCAATCAGGGGGCGCGACACCGGGGAGCTGTTTTTT. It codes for CASSPIRGRDTGELFF.